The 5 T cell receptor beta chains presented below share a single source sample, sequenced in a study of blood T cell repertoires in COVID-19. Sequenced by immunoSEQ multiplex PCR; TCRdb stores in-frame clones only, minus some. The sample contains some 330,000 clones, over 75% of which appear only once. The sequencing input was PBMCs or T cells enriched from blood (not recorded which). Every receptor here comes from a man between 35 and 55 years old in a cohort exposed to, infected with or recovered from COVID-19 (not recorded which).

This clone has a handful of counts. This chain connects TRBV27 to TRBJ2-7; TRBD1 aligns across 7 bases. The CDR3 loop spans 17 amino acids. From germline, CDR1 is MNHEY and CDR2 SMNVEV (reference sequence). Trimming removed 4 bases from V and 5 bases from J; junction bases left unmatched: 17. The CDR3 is CASSSYQMTGFKNEQYF. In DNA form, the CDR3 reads TGTGCCAGCAGTTCCTACCAAATGACAGGGTTCAAAAACGAGCAGTACTTC.

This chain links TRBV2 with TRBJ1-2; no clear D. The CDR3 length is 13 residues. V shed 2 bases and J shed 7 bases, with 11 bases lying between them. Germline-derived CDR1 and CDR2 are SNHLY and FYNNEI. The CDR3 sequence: CASSESQAGGYTF. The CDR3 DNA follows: TGTGCCAGCAGTGAATCGCAGGCGGGTGGCTACACCTTC.

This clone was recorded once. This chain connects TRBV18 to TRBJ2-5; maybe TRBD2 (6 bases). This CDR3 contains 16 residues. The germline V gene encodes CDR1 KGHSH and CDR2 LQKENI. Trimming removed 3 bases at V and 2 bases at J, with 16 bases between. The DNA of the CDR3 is TGTGCCAGCTCACCTTCCGGGACCGGGGGACAAGAGACCCAGTACTTC. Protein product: CASSPSGTGGQETQYF.

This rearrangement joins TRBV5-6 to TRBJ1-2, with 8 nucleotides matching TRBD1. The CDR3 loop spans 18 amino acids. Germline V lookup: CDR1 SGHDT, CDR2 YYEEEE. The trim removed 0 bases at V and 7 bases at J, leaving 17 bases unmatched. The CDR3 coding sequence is TGTGCCAGCAGCTTGGGGGACGCACCAAGACAGGGGTATCGTGGCTACACCTTC. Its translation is CASSLGDAPRQGYRGYTF.

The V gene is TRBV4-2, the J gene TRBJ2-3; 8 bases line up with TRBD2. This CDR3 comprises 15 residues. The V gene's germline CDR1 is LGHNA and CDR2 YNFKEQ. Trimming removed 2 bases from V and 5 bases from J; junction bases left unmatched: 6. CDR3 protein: CASSQTGTREDTQYF. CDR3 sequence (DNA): TGTGCCAGCAGCCAAACCGGGACTAGAGAAGATACGCAGTATTTT.